Listed below are T cell receptor beta chains from one sample, sequenced in a study of immune evolution from preneoplasia to lung adenocarcinoma. TCRdb's table, derived via immunoSEQ multiplex PCR, lists solely in-frame clones and lacks some. Of just over 9,000 clones in the sample, 75% to 85% were seen once. The specimen was FFPE lung adenocarcinoma in situ tissue. The receptor source for this set is a person between 65 and 79 years old with lung adenocarcinoma. The CDR3 runs from the conserved cysteine through the conserved F or W. Each record gives: V gene, clone size, D gene, J gene, CDR3 protein, CDR3 DNA. D genes are given only for firm matches. Rows may omit the clone size; those that give it use once, few, many or a size class.

TRBV15	NA	NA	TRBJ1-2	CATSRDRADGYTF	TGTGCCACCAGCAGAGATCGGGCAGATGGCTACACCTTC
TRBV15	NA	NA	TRBJ1-3	CATSRDLGSGNTIYF	TGTGCCACCAGCAGAGATCTGGGATCTGGAAACACCATATATTTT
TRBV6-6	NA	TRBD1	TRBJ1-1	CACHRGETEAFF	TGTGCCTGCCACAGGGGAGAAACTGAAGCTTTCTTT
TRBV6-1	NA	NA	TRBJ2-6	CANSPGAGANVLTF	TGTGCCAACTCACCGGGCGCTGGGGCCAACGTCCTGACTTTC
TRBV5-6	NA	NA	TRBJ1-2	CASSFRGGLMSYTF	TGTGCCAGCAGCTTCAGGGGCGGTCTAATGAGCTACACCTTC
TRBV27	NA	TRBD1	TRBJ1-5	CASAGTGRSQPQHF	TGTGCCAGCGCCGGGACAGGGAGGTCTCAGCCCCAGCATTTT
TRBV4-2	NA	TRBD2	TRBJ2-4	CASSQVTSGIAKNIQYF	TGTGCCAGCAGCCAAGTGACTAGCGGAATAGCCAAAAACATTCAGTACTTC
TRBV27	few	NA	TRBJ1-5	CASRIGVNQPQHF	TGTGCCAGCAGGATAGGAGTCAATCAGCCCCAGCATTTT
TRBV11-3	few	TRBD2	TRBJ2-2	CASSSTPMAGGNTGELFF	TGTGCCAGCAGCTCCACCCCTATGGCGGGAGGGAACACCGGGGAGCTGTTTTTT
TRBV28	NA	NA	TRBJ1-1	CASRSLLNTEAFF	TGTGCCAGCAGGTCTCTATTGAACACTGAAGCTTTCTTT
TRBV4-2	few	NA	TRBJ2-5	CASSPRTLRSETQYF	TGTGCCAGCAGCCCCCGGACTCTAAGGTCAGAGACCCAGTACTTC
TRBV5-1	NA	NA	TRBJ1-1	CASSVGILANTEAFF	TGCGCCAGCAGCGTGGGGATATTAGCGAACACTGAAGCTTTCTTT
TRBV10-2	NA	TRBD1	TRBJ1-4	CASKTGGEKLFF	TGCGCCAGCAAGACAGGGGGTGAAAAACTGTTTTTT
TRBV9	NA	NA	TRBJ1-2	CASSPAWVQGYTF	TGTGCCAGCAGCCCAGCGTGGGTACAAGGCTACACCTTC
TRBV18	NA	NA	TRBJ1-1	CASSPYGGGNTEAFF	TGTGCCAGCTCACCATACGGGGGGGGGAACACTGAAGCTTTCTTT
TRBV5-1	NA	TRBD1	TRBJ2-2	CASSFQGAPGELFF	TGCGCCAGCAGCTTCCAGGGGGCTCCCGGGGAGCTGTTTTTT
TRBV19	once	TRBD1	TRBJ1-6	CASSIQGANSPLHF	TGTGCCAGTAGTATCCAGGGGGCGAATTCACCCCTCCACTTT
TRBV7-9	NA	TRBD2	TRBJ2-4	CASSYSGRGNIQYF	TGTGCCAGCAGCTATAGCGGGAGGGGGAACATTCAGTACTTC
TRBV30	NA	NA	TRBJ2-3	CAWNRYTNTDTQYF	TGTGCCTGGAACCGGTACACGAACACAGATACGCAGTATTTT
TRBV9	NA	NA	TRBJ1-5	CASSSHPTQPQHF	TGTGCCAGCAGCTCCCACCCAACCCAGCCCCAGCATTTT
TRBV7-9	NA	NA	TRBJ2-7	CASSLAAGRGAYEQYF	TGTGCCAGCAGCTTAGCGGCAGGCAGGGGGGCCTACGAGCAGTACTTC
TRBV5-1	NA	TRBD1	TRBJ1-6	CASSSGTGRNLRNSPLHF	TGCGCCAGCAGTTCCGGGACAGGGAGGAATTTACGGAATTCACCCCTCCACTTT
TRBV27	NA	NA	TRBJ1-3	CASSLAGVGNTIYF	TGTGCCAGCAGTTTGGCGGGGGTGGGAAACACCATATATTTT
TRBV6-5	NA	NA	TRBJ2-7	CASSSYPAYEQYF	TGTGCCAGCAGTAGCTACCCGGCTTACGAGCAGTACTTC
TRBV27	NA	TRBD2	TRBJ2-2	CASSYLHSSGRANTGELFF	TGTGCCAGCAGTTATTTACACTCTAGCGGGAGGGCGAACACCGGGGAGCTGTTTTTT